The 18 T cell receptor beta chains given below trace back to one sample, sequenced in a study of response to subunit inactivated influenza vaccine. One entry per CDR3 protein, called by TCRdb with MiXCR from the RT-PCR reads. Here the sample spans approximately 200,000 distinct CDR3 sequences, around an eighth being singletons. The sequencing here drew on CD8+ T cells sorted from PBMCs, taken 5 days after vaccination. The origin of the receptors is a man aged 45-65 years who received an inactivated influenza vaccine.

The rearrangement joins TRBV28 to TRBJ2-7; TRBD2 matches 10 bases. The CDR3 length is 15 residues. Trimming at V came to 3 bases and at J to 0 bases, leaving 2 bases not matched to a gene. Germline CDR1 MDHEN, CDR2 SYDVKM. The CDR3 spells CASSFSSGSSYEQYF. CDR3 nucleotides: TGTGCCAGCAGTTTCTCTAGCGGGAGCTCCTACGAGCAGTACTTC.

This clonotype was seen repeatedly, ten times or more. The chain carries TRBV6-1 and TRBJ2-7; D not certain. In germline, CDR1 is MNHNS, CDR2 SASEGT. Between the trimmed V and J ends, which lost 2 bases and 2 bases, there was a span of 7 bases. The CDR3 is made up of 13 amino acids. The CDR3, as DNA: TGTGCCAGCAGTGAACAAGAACCCTACGAGCAGTACTTC. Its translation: CASSEQEPYEQYF.

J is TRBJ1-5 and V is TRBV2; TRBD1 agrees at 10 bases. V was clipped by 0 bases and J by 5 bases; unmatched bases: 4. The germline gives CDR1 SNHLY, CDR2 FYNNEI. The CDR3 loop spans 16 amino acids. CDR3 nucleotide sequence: TGTGCCAGCAGTGAAGCGGGGACAGGGGCTCATCAGCCCCAGCATTTT. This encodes CASSEAGTGAHQPQHF.

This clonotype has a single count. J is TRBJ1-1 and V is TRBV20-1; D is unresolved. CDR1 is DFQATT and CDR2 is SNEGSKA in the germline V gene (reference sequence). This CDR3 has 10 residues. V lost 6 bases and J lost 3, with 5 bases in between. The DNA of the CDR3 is TGCAGTGCCCACGACACTGAAGCTTTCTTT. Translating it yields CSAHDTEAFF.

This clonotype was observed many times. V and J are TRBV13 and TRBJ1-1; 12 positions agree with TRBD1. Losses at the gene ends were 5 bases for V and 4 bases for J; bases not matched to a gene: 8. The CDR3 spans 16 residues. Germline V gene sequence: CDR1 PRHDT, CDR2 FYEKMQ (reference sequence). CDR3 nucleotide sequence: TGTGCCAGCAGCCCAGGGACAGGGGGCTTGAGCACTGAAGCTTTCTTT. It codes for CASSPGTGGLSTEAFF.

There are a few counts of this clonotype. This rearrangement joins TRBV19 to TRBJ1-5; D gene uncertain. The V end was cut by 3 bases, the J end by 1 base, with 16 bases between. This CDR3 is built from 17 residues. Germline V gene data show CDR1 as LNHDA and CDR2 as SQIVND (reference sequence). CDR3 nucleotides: TGTGCCAGTAGTATTTGGCTTCTCAGTACGAGCAATCAGCCCCAGCATTTT. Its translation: CASSIWLLSTSNQPQHF.

The chain's CDR3 is CASREGVPDTQYF. CDR3 nucleotides: TGTGCCAGCAGGGAGGGGGTACCAGATACGCAGTATTTT. V and J are TRBV12-3 or TRBV12-4 and TRBJ2-3; the D call may be TRBD1 or TRBD2 (6 bases each). This CDR3 has 13 amino acids. The V and J ends lost 6 bases and 4 bases respectively, with 11 bases between them.

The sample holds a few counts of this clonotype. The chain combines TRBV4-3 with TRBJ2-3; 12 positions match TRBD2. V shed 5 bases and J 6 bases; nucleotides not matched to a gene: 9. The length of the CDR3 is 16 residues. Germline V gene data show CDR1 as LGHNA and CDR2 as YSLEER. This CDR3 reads CASSNKLAGGEDTQYF. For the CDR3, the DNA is TGCGCCAGCAGCAACAAACTAGCGGGGGGCGAGGATACGCAGTATTTT.

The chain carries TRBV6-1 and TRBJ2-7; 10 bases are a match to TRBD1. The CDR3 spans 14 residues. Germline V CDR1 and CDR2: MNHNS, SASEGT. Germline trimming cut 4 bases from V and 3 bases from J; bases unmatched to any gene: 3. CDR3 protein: CASSVRDRGYEQYF. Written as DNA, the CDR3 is TGTGCCAGCAGTGTCCGGGACAGGGGCTACGAGCAGTACTTC.

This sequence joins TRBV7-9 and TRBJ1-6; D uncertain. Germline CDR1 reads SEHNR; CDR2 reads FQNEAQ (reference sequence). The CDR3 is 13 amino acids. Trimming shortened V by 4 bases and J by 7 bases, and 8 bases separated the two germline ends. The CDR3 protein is CASSWSNNSPLHF. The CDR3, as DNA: TGTGCCAGCAGCTGGTCGAACAATTCACCCCTCCACTTT.

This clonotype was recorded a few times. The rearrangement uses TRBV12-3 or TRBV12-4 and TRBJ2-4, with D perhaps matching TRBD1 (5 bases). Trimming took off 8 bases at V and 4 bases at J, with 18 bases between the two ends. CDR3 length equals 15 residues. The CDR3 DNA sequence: TGTGCCAGCGGGTCCGAGACAGAGACAAAAAACATTCAGTACTTC. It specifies CASGSETETKNIQYF.

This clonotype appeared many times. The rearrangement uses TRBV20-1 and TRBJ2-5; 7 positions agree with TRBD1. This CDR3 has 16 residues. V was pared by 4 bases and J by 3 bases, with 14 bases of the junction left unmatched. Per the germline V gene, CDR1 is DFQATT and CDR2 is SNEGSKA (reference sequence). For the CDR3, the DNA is TGCAGTGCTATGGTCGTGTGGGAAGACAGGGAAGAGACCCAGTACTTC. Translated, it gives CSAMVVWEDREETQYF.

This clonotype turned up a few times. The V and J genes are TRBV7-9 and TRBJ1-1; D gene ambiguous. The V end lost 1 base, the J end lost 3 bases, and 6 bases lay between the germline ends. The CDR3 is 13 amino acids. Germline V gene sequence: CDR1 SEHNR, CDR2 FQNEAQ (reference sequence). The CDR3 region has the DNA TGTGCCAGCAGCTTAGGGTGGGACACTGAAGCTTTCTTT. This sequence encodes CASSLGWDTEAFF.

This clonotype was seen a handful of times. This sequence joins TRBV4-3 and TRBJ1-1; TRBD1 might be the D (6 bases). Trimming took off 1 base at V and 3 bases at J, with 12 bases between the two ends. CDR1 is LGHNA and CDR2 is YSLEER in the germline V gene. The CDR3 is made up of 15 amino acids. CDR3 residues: CASSQGREGDTEAFF. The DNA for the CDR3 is TGCGCCAGCAGCCAAGGGAGAGAGGGGGACACTGAAGCTTTCTTT.

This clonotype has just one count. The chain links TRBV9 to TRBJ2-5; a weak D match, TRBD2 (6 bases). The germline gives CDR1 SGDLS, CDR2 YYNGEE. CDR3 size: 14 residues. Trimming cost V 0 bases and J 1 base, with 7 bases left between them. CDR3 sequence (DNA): TGTGCCAGCAGCGTAGACGGGGGCCAAGAGACCCAGTACTTC. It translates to CASSVDGGQETQYF.

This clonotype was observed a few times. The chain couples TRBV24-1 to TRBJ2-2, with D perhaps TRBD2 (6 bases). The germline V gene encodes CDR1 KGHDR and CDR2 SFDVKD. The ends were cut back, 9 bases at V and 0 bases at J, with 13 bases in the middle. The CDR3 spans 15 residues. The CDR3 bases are TGTGCCACCGGGGACCTAGCGACGAACACCGGGGAGCTGTTTTTT. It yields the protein CATGDLATNTGELFF.

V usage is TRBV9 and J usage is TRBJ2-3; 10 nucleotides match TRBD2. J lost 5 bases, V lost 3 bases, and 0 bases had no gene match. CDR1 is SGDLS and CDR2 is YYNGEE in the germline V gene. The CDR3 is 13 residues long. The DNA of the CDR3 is TGTGCCAGCAGCGAGCGGGGGGGAGATACGCAGTATTTT. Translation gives CASSERGGDTQYF.

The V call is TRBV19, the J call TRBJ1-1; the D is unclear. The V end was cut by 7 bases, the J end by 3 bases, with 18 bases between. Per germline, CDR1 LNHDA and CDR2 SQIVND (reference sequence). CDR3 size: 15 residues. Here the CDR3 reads CASIGLYYGDTEAFF. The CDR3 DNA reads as TGTGCCAGTATTGGCCTTTACTACGGGGACACTGAAGCTTTCTTT.